This TCR beta chain was captured by sequencing in a study of cytomegalovirus exposure and HLA in healthy donors. This clone was found once. TCRdb keeps only in-frame clones here, not all; method: immunoSEQ multiplex PCR. The sample has around 250,000 clones, around 90% seen once. From germline, CDR1 is SGHRS and CDR2 YFSETQ. The CDR3 contains 14 residues. Between the trimmed V and J ends, which lost 0 bases and 6 bases, there was a span of 13 bases. The sample was PBMCs. The TCR originated in a woman aged 18 to 35 in good health and CMV-seronegative. This rearrangement joins TRBV5-1 to TRBJ2-7; possibly TRBD2 for D (5 bases). CDR3 nucleotides: TGCGCCAGCAGCTTGGCGGGGTTCAAGGGCGAGCAGTACTTC. Translation gives CASSLAGFKGEQYF.